The sequence of this T cell receptor beta chain was determined in a study of breast tumors, draining lymph nodes, adjacent tissues. This clonotype was seen a handful of times. Its antigen is still unknown. TCRdb reprocessed the multiplex PCR reads with MiXCR, giving one entry per CDR3 protein. The repertoire consists of 290,000 or so distinct CDR3 sequences, with about 30% occurring once and the leading ten covering about 1%. The lymph nodes were axillary draining lymph nodes from breast cancer patients. Whole-study findings and limits: Luminal-like breast cancer showed significantly greater tumor-nontumor repertoire similarity than basal-like breast cancer did. Data only fit, rather than demonstrated, lymph node origin of most tumor T cells. Tumor TCR diversity was below lymph nodes but above nontumor tissue.

From germline, CDR1 is SGHNT and CDR2 YENEEA. CDR3 size: 15 residues. Trimming cost V 4 bases and J 4 bases; bases outside gene matches: 4. The rearrangement uses TRBV11-3 and TRBJ1-1; TRBD1 matches 12 bases. The sequence derives from a female donor with breast cancer. Some clones in this sample may be carry-over from other donors' samples. The sequenced material came from axillary lymph node tissue. CDR3 loop: CASSSSGQGATEAFF. The DNA for the CDR3 is TGTGCCAGCAGCTCATCGGGACAGGGGGCCACTGAAGCTTTCTTT.